These T cell receptor beta chains were read from a single sample in a study of molecular identifiers for immune sequencing clone quantification. MiXCR was run by TCRdb on the PCR reads, yielding one entry per CDR3 protein. The sample holds 300,000 to 400,000 distinct CDR3 sequences, 20% to 25% seen once. The sequenced sample was naive CD8+ T cells from blood, with Jurkat cell RNA spiked in. These receptors were collected from a human donor in good health. Some libraries in this study had Jurkat cell RNA spiked in. CDR3s include the opening cysteine and the closing phenylalanine or tryptophan. The D gene is left open where the match is weak. Only some rows state a clone size, as once, few, many or a class for expanded clones.

D	size	J	V	CDR3	DNA
NA	NA	TRBJ2-2	TRBV7-9	CASSPRLEAGELFF	TGTGCCAGCAGCCCCCGGTTGGAGGCCGGGGAGCTGTTTTTT
TRBD1	NA	TRBJ2-7	TRBV28	CASSANRGLEGQYF	TGTGCCAGCAGTGCAAACAGGGGGTTAGAGGGGCAGTACTTC
NA	few	TRBJ2-3	TRBV3-1	CATKGVLGDTQYF	TGTGCCACCAAGGGGGTATTGGGAGATACGCAGTATTTT
TRBD1	few	TRBJ1-1	TRBV12-3/TRBV12-4	CASRGQGFPYEAFF	TGTGCCAGCAGAGGACAGGGATTCCCCTATGAAGCTTTCTTT
NA	many	TRBJ2-3	TRBV29-1	CSVDTERYTDTQYF	TGCAGCGTTGATACAGAACGATATACCGATACGCAGTATTTT
TRBD1	once	TRBJ2-7	TRBV7-9	CASSHRDRVSYEQYF	TGTGCCAGCAGCCACCGGGACAGGGTGAGCTACGAGCAGTACTTC
NA	many	TRBJ2-3	TRBV4-1	CASSQDWGPTDTQYF	TGCGCCAGCAGCCAAGACTGGGGACCGACAGATACGCAGTATTTT
TRBD1	many	TRBJ1-3	TRBV4-1	CASSRFSGTGVLSGNTIYF	TGCGCCAGCAGCCGATTTTCCGGGACAGGGGTCTTGTCTGGAAACACCATATATTTT
TRBD1	many	TRBJ1-5	TRBV15	CATRGTGVAQPQHF	TGTGCCACCAGGGGCACAGGGGTTGCCCAGCCCCAGCATTTT
TRBD2	NA	TRBJ2-3	TRBV5-6	CASSYRGGTLTDTQYF	TGTGCCAGCAGCTACCGGGGGGGTACGCTCACAGATACGCAGTATTTT
NA	many	TRBJ2-6	TRBV5-1	CASGEVTGANVLTF	TGCGCCAGCGGCGAGGTGACTGGGGCCAACGTCCTGACTTTC
TRBD1	NA	TRBJ2-3	TRBV24-1	CATSDRTGSTDTQYF	TGTGCCACCAGTGATCGGACAGGGAGCACAGATACGCAGTATTTT